The clone carrying this TCR beta chain was recorded many times. What it binds is not known. This sample was taken from a study of response to subunit inactivated influenza vaccine. TCRdb re-analysed the RT-PCR reads in MiXCR, keeping a single row per CDR3 protein. This sample has 450,000 to 700,000 distinct CDR3 sequences, with approximately 14% found just once. Study-level points and caveats: Every seasonal influenza vaccination brings in few new T cells, the authors suggested.

The CDR3 contains 14 residues. Trimming cost V 2 bases and J 10 bases, with 13 bases left between them. Germline V gene sequence: CDR1 SGHRS, CDR2 YFSETQ. The clonotype comes from a man aged 45-60 years who received an inactivated influenza vaccine. This chain links TRBV5-1 with TRBJ1-6; D not certain. This specimen was PBMCs from blood, taken 11 to 12 days after vaccination. The CDR3 reads CASSFGRRDSPLHF. CDR3 nucleotide sequence: TGCGCCAGCAGCTTCGGGAGACGAGACTCACCCCTCCACTTT.